This paragraph reports one T cell receptor beta chain. Its antigen target is currently unknown. Per-base qualities were not stored, and no clone one base away is much larger. As encoded in the germline V gene (reference sequence), CDR1 is LNHDA while CDR2 is SQIVND. The CDR3 sequence holds 15 residues, the cysteine and phenylalanine included. Only CDR3 DNA remains: 45 bases, in frame from the first base. Germline trimming amounts to 4 bases on V and 2 bases on J, with 4 as the count of junction bases outside the gene matches. This record comes from a study of blood T cell repertoires in COVID-19 (dated by TCRdb to about 2020). As for the study more broadly: Samples from collaborators originated in the United States, Italy and Spain and spanned both the acute and convalescent phases of COVID-19. The prospective study material was composed of cDNA or gDNA derived from T cells, B-cell-depleted T cells, or PBMCs. The dataset comprised deeply sampled blood TCRbeta repertoires from subjects exposed to, actively infected with, or recovered from COVID-19. A freely available public database, intended as a resource for researchers studying the immune response to SARS-CoV-2, is where the repertoires were released. Samples came from the ongoing ImmuneRACE study (first 160 participants) plus 1,254 subjects from 6 global collaborators. The sample metadata nearly always contained a de-identified subject ID, COVID-19 status, age in years and sex. Where available, HLA class I and class II types were taken from metadata supplied by the sample provider and were not determined by assay-based typing. The full study reports these points: How much clinical and demographic metadata was included differed by source and by participant, and the metadata was provided uncurated.

Whole blood was collected in K2EDTA tubes by collaborating institutions according to the institutions' own protocols. Collaborator samples were shipped for TCRbeta analysis as frozen whole blood, isolated PBMCs, or DNA extracted from either sample type. TCRbeta CDR3 regions were amplified from genomic DNA using the immunoSEQ Assay, a bias-controlled multiplex PCR. Turning to the authors' computational methods: The number of nucleated cells in each sample was estimated from the amplification of reference gene primers within the assay. Sequence reads were collapsed and filtered to measure the absolute abundance of every unique TCRbeta CDR3 rearrangement. Productive Simpson clonality was computed per sample as the square root of Simpson's diversity index over productive rearrangements. Sourced from immuneACCESS, this table was stored by TCRdb with only in-frame sequences that have V and J called. A share of the clones is absent; for the studies checked, an unresolved V gene accounts for under half, and the remainder has no known explanation. V, J and clone size are taken as reported in that table, and D and trimming were inferred from the DNA itself. A total of roughly 120,000 clones appear in this sample, roughly 86% of them only once. The top ten clones comprise about 5% of the sample.

This TCR was sampled from a human donor in a cohort sampled during active COVID-19. This sequence uses TRBV19 and TRBJ2-1; 8 nucleotides in the junction match TRBD2. Sequencing was performed on peripheral blood. The CDR3 is CASSKAGGPYNEQFF. The base sequence is TGTGCCAGTAGTAAGGCGGGAGGTCCCTACAATGAGCAGTTCTTC. The variable domain in full, with residues beyond the CDR3 obtained from the reference TRBV19 and TRBJ2-1 genes, is DGGITQSPKYLFRKEGQNVTLSCEQNLNHDAMYWYRQDPGQGLRLIYYSQIVNDFQKGDIAEGYSVSREKKESFPLTVTSAQKNPTAFYLCASSKAGGPYNEQFFGPGTRLTVL.